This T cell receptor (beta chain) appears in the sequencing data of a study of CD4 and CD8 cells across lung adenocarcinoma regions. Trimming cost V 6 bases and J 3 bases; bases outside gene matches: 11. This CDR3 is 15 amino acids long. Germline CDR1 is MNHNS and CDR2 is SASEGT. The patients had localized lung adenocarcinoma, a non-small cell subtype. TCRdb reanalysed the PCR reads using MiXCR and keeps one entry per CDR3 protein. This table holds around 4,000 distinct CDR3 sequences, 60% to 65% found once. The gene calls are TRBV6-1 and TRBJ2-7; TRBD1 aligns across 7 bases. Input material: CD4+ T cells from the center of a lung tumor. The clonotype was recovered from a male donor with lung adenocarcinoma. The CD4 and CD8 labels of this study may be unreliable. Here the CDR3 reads CASRFRDSDYYEQYF. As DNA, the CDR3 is TGTGCCAGCAGATTCCGGGACAGCGACTACTACGAGCAGTACTTC.